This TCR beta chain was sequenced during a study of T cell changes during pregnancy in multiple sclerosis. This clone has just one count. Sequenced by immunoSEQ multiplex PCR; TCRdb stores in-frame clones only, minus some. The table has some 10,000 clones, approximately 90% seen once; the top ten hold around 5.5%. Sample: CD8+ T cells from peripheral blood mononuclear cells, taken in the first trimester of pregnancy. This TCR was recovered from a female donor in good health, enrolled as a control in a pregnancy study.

In DNA, the CDR3 is TGCGCCAGCAGCCAGGGAGCCGAGCAGTACTTC. Amino acid sequence: CASSQGAEQYF. The chain is built from TRBV4-1 and TRBJ2-7; D possibly corresponds to TRBD2 (5 bases). The CDR3 is made up of 11 amino acids. In germline, CDR1 is MGHRA, CDR2 YSYEKL. V was pared by 3 bases and J by 6 bases, with 6 bases between.